Listed here is a single T cell receptor beta chain. In the original processing: Quantification of nucleated cells was approximated via reference gene primer amplification. This table comes from immunoSEQ multiplex PCR, and its TCRdb copy is limited to in-frame clones, with some not included. V and J calls and clone size follow that table, whereas D and trimming were derived from the DNA. The table includes roughly 250,000 clones, 70% to 90% detected once. This sample stems from a study of blood T cell repertoires in COVID-19. Across the whole study: The United States, Italy and Spain were the sources of the acute and convalescent COVID-19 samples. PBMCs, B-cell-depleted T cells, or T cells provided the cDNA or gDNA that made up the material.

V dropped 0 bases and J dropped 7 bases, with 24 bases sitting between them. From germline, CDR1 is MGHRA and CDR2 YSYEKL. The CDR3 spans 18 residues. The gene calls are TRBV4-1 and TRBJ2-5, with D possibly matching TRBD1 (5 bases). Sample: peripheral blood. This receptor was obtained from a woman between 35 and 50 years old with acute or convalescent COVID-19. The CDR3 is CASSQETSRAPAGGTQYF. The CDR3 DNA sequence: TGCGCCAGCAGCCAAGAAACCTCCAGGGCCCCAGCCGGCGGGACCCAGTACTTC.